The 20 T cell receptor beta chains presented below share a single source sample, sequenced in a study of blood T cell repertoires in COVID-19. Clones were sequenced by immunoSEQ multiplex PCR, and TCRdb holds only the in-frame ones, with some missing. Among a few hundred thousand clones listed, over 80% were seen once. Sequenced material: PBMCs or T cells enriched from blood (not recorded which). These receptors all stem from a human donor in a cohort exposed to, infected with or recovered from COVID-19 (not recorded which). The donor label of this sample is uncertain.

The chain combines TRBV24-1 with TRBJ2-1; TRBD2 aligns across 14 bases. V lost 1 base and J lost 1; bases outside the gene matches: 8. The germline gives CDR1 KGHDR, CDR2 SFDVKD. The CDR3 covers 20 residues. CDR3 region: CATSDFTGTSGGQSYNEQFF. CDR3 sequence (DNA): TGTGCCACCAGTGATTTCACGGGGACTAGCGGGGGCCAATCCTACAATGAGCAGTTCTTC.

The chain links TRBV3-1 (or the pseudogene TRBV3-2) to TRBJ2-5; TRBD1 agrees at 9 bases. This CDR3 has 14 amino acids. The germline gives CDR1 LGHDT, CDR2 YNNKEL (reference sequence). With V trimmed by 3 bases and J by 4 bases, 3 bases remained unmatched. CDR3 DNA sequence: TGTGCCAGCAGCCAGTTACAGGGGGCAGAGACCCAGTACTTC. It specifies CASSQLQGAETQYF.

The V call is TRBV27, the J call TRBJ2-1; 7 nucleotides align to TRBD2. Trimming took 6 bases from V and 10 from J; bases not matched to a gene: 9. Germline loops: CDR1 MNHEY, CDR2 SMNVEV (reference sequence). The CDR3 is 13 residues long. CDR3 DNA sequence: TGTGCCAGCAGCCCATGGGGGGGGTGGGAGCAGTTCTTC. It yields the protein CASSPWGGWEQFF.

V is TRBV3-1 (or the pseudogene TRBV3-2) and J is TRBJ1-4; 8 bases match TRBD1. The germline gives CDR1 LGHDT, CDR2 YNNKEL (reference sequence). Trimming at V came to 5 bases and at J to 6 bases, leaving 8 bases not matched to a gene. The CDR3 covers 15 residues. CDR3 amino acids: CASSNYRGGDEKLFF. The CDR3 region has the DNA TGTGCCAGCAGCAACTACAGGGGGGGAGATGAAAAACTGTTTTTT.

V is TRBV9 and J is TRBJ2-3, with 9 bases fitting TRBD2. The V and J ends lost 0 bases and 3 bases, in that order; junction bases with no gene match: 2. CDR1 and CDR2 (germline): SGDLS, YYNGEE. This CDR3 has 15 residues. The CDR3 coding sequence is TGTGCCAGCAGCGTAGGGGGACTAGCTACAGATACGCAGTATTTT. Its translation is CASSVGGLATDTQYF.

The rearrangement uses TRBV4-1 and TRBJ2-2, with a tentative D call TRBD2 (6 bases). Germline assignment: CDR1 MGHRA and CDR2 YSYEKL. The CDR3 length is 17 residues. V dropped 0 bases and J dropped 1 base, with 12 bases sitting between them. CDR3 sequence (DNA): TGCGCCAGCAGCCAAGATAACCGGGGGTGGAACACCGGGGAGCTGTTTTTT. Its translation is CASSQDNRGWNTGELFF.

The chain carries TRBV29-1 and TRBJ2-2, with 7 bases identical to TRBD2. With 4 bases clipped from V and 0 bases from J, the junction kept 2 bases outside the gene matches. Germline lookup yields CDR1 SQVTM and CDR2 ANQGSEA. This CDR3 is built from 14 residues. Here the CDR3 reads CSVGAGPNTGELFF. CDR3 DNA: TGCAGCGTTGGAGCGGGGCCGAACACCGGGGAGCTGTTTTTT.

The CDR3 nucleotides are TGTGCCAGCTCACCGAAGTCCGACAGGGCCTACCCCCGCTACGAGCAGTACTTC. This translates into CASSPKSDRAYPRYEQYF. The chain combines TRBV18 with TRBJ2-7, with 7 bases that match TRBD1. Germline-derived CDR1 and CDR2 are KGHSH and LQKENI. This CDR3 region has 18 residues. With 3 bases clipped from V and 3 bases from J, the junction kept 17 bases outside the gene matches.

In DNA form, the CDR3 reads TGTGCCAGCAGCTGGACAGGGAGCGACTATGGCTACACCTTC. Translating it yields CASSWTGSDYGYTF. This chain connects TRBV5-6 to TRBJ1-2, with 8 bases that match TRBD1. The CDR3 extends over 14 amino acids. V was pared by 3 bases and J by 3 bases, with 4 bases of the junction left unmatched. CDR1 is SGHDT, CDR2 YYEEEE, per germline.

The chain uses TRBV9 and TRBJ1-2; D is ambiguous. CDR1 and CDR2 from the germline V gene are SGDLS and YYNGEE. Trimming shortened V by 0 bases and J by 6 bases, and 9 bases separated the two germline ends. CDR3 length: 13 residues. CDR3 DNA: TGTGCCAGCAGCGTAGTTTTCGGAGATGGCTACACCTTC. This codes for CASSVVFGDGYTF.

The chain combines TRBV7-8 with TRBJ1-2, with D unclear. The germline gives CDR1 SGHVS, CDR2 FQNEAQ. The V end lost 1 base, the J end lost 7 bases, and 16 bases lay between the germline ends. There are 15 residues in the CDR3. As DNA, the CDR3 is TGTGCCAGCAGCTTAGGCGTCGTCACGGGTTCTGGCTACACCTTC. It encodes CASSLGVVTGSGYTF.

V gene TRBV5-1 combines with J gene TRBJ1-3; TRBD1 might be the D (5 bases). The CDR3 is made up of 15 amino acids. Germline V gives CDR1 SGHRS, CDR2 YFSETQ. V was shortened by 0 bases and J by 1 base, with 8 bases between the two germline ends. CDR3 bases: TGCGCCAGCAGCTTGGCCCGGGGGTCTGGAAACACCATATATTTT. Encoded protein: CASSLARGSGNTIYF.

This rearrangement joins TRBV5-1 to TRBJ1-2, with 8 bases that match TRBD1. The CDR3 contains 16 residues. The germline V gene encodes CDR1 SGHRS and CDR2 YFSETQ. The J segment lost 4 bases and the V segment lost 0 bases, leaving 8 bases of the junction unmatched. CDR3 region: CASSLGVTGVGYGYTF. The CDR3 DNA is TGCGCCAGCAGCTTGGGCGTGACAGGGGTAGGCTATGGCTACACCTTC. The whole variable domain, filled in from reference TRBV5-1 and TRBJ1-2, reads KAGVTQTPRYLIKTRGQQVTLSCSPISGHRSVSWYQQTPGQGLQFLFEYFSETQRNKGNFPGRFSGRQFSNSRSEMNVSTLELGDSALYLCASSLGVTGVGYGYTFGSGTRLTVV.

The rearrangement joins TRBV12-3 or TRBV12-4 to TRBJ1-2, with no clear D. Trimming removed 1 base from V and 4 bases from J, with 7 bases in between. This CDR3 has 13 residues. CDR3 loop: CASSLEQLYGYTF. Here the CDR3 DNA reads TGTGCCAGCAGTTTAGAACAGCTCTATGGCTACACCTTC.

This clone was counted only a few times. The chain links TRBV4-2 to TRBJ2-6, with D perhaps TRBD1 (5 bases). V shed 6 bases and J shed 4 bases, with 16 bases lying between them. The CDR3 contains 16 residues. Germline assignment: CDR1 LGHNA and CDR2 YNFKEQ. CDR3 in DNA: TGTGCCAGCAGGCTAACCACAGGCTCCGGGGCCAACGTCCTGACTTTC. Translation: CASRLTTGSGANVLTF.

The CDR3 loop reads CASSPLSGSSYNEQFF. For the CDR3, the DNA is TGTGCCAGCTCACCACTTAGCGGGAGCTCCTACAATGAGCAGTTCTTC. The genes are TRBV18 and TRBJ2-1; the match to TRBD2 covers 9 bases. This CDR3 contains 16 residues. V dropped 1 base and J dropped 0; count of bases not matched to a gene: 1. The germline CDR1 and CDR2 sequences are KGHSH and LQKENI.

This clone was detected only once. This chain joins TRBV4-1 and TRBJ1-2; 8 bases map to TRBD1. The CDR3 has 15 amino acids. Trimming cost V 3 bases and J 5 bases; bases outside gene matches: 8. The germline CDR1 and CDR2 sequences are MGHRA and YSYEKL. The DNA for the CDR3 is TGCGCCAGCAGCCAGGCCGGTGGGACAGGATATGGCTACACCTTC. It specifies CASSQAGGTGYGYTF.

The chain carries TRBV4-1 and TRBJ2-7; no clear D. The ends were cut back, 1 base at V and 3 bases at J, with 7 bases in the middle. Germline V CDR1 and CDR2: MGHRA, YSYEKL. The CDR3 totals 13 residues. This CDR3 is CASSQGPRYEQYF. The CDR3 DNA reads as TGCGCCAGCAGCCAAGGTCCTCGCTACGAGCAGTACTTC.

This chain joins TRBV9 and TRBJ2-7, with TRBD1 identical over 7 bases. Looked up from germline, CDR1 is SGDLS and CDR2 is YYNGEE. V was clipped by 4 bases and J by 5 bases; unmatched bases: 15. This CDR3 is 16 amino acids long. The CDR3 loop is CASSLSPTTGFNEQYF. CDR3 sequence (DNA): TGTGCCAGCAGCCTCTCTCCTACGACAGGGTTCAACGAGCAGTACTTC.

This chain joins TRBV18 and TRBJ1-1; 7 nucleotides align to TRBD1. The germline CDR1 and CDR2 sequences are KGHSH and LQKENI. This CDR3 spans 15 amino acids. The V and J ends lost 0 bases and 7 bases, in that order; junction bases with no gene match: 8. As DNA, the CDR3 is TGTGCCAGCTCACCACCGGCAGGGGGGACGGGTGAAGCTTTCTTT. This sequence encodes CASSPPAGGTGEAFF.